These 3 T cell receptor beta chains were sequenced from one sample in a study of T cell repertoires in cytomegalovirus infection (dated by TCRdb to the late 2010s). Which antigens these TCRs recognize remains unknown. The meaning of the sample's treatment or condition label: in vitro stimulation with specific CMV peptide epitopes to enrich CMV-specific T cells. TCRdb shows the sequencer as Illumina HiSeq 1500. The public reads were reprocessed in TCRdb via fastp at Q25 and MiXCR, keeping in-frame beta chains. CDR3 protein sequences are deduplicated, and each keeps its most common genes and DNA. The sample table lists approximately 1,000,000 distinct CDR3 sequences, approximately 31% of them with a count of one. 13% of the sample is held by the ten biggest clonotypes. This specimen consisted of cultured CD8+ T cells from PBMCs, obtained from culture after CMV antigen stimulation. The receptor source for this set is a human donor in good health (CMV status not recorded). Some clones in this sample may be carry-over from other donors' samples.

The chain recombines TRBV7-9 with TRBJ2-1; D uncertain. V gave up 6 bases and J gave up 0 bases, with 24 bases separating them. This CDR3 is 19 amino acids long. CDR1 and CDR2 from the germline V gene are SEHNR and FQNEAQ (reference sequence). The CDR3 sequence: CASRKISGSDGYSYNEQFF. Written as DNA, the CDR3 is TGTGCCAGCAGAAAGATATCGGGTTCGGACGGCTACTCCTACAATGAGCAGTTCTTC.

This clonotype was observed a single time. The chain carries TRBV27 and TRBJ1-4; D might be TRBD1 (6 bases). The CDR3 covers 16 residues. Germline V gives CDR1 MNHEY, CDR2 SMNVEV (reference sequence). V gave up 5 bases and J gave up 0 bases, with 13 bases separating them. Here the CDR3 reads CASSESTGSTNEKLFF. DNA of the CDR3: TGTGCCAGCAGTGAATCGACAGGTTCAACTAATGAAAAACTGTTTTTT.

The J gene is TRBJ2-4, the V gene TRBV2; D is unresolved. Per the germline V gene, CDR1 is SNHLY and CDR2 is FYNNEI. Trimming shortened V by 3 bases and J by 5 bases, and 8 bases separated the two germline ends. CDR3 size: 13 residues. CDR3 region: CASSDWVQNIQYF. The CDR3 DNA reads TGTGCCAGCAGTGATTGGGTCCAAAACATTCAGTACTTC.